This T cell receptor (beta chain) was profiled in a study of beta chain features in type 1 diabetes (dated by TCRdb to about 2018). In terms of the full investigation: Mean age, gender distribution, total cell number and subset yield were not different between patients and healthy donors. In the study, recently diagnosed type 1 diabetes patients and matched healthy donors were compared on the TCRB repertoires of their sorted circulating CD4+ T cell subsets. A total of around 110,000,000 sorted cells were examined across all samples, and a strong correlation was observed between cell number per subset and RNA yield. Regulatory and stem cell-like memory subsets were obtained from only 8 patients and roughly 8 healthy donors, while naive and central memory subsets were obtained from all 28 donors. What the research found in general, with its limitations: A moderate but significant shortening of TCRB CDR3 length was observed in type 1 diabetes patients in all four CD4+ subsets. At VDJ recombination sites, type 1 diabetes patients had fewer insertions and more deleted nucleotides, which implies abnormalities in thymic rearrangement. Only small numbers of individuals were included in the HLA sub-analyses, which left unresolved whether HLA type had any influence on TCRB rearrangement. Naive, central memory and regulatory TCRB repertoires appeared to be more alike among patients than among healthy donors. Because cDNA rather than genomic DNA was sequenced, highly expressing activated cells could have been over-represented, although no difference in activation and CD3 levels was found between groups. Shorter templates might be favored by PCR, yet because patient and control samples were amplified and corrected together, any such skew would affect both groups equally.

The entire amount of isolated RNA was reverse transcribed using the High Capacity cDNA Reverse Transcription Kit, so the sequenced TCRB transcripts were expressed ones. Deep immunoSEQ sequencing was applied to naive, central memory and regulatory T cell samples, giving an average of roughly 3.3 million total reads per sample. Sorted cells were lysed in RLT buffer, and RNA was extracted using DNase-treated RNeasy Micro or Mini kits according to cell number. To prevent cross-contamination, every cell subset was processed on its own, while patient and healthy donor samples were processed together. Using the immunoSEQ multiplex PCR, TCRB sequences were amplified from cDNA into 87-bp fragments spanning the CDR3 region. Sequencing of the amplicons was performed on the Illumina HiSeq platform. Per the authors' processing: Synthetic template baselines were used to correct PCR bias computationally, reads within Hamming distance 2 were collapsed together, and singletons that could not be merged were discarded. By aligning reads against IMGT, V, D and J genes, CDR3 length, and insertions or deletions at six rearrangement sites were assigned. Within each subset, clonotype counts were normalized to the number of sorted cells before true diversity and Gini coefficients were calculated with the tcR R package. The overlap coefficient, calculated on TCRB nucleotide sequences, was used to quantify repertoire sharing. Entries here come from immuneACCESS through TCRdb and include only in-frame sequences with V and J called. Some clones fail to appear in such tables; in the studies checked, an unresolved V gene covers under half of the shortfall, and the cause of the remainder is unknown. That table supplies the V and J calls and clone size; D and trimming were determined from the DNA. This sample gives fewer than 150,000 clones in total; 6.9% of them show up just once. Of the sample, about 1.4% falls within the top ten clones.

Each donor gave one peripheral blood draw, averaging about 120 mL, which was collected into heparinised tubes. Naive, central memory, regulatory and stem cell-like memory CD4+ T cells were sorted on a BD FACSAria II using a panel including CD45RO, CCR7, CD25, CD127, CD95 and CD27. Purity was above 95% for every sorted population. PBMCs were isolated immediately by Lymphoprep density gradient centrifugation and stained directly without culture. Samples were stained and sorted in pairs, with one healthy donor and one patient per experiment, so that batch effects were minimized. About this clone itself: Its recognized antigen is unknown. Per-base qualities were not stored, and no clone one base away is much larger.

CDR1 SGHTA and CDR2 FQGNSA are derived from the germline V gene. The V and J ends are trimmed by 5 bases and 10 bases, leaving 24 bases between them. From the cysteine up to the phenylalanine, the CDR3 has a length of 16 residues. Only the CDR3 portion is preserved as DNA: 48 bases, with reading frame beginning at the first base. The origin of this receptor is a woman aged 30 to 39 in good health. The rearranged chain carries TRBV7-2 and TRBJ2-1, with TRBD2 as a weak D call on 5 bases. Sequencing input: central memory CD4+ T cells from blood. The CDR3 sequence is CASSPQRPSSSSEQFF. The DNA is TGTGCCAGCAGCCCGCAAAGGCCCTCTAGCTCGAGCGAGCAGTTCTTC.